One and the same sample provided the 23 T cell receptor beta chains below, sequenced in a study of T-cell reconstitution after alpha-beta-depleted transplantation in children. Unique molecular identifiers featured in how the TCRbeta library was prepared. MiXCR, applied by TCRdb to the PCR reads, yields one record per CDR3 protein. Seen here are 600,000 to 700,000 distinct CDR3 sequences, 15% to 20% observed once, and the top ten hold 0.8% to 1.1%. Sequencing used PBMCs from the stem cell graft donor, obtained from the stem cell graft. The receptor source for this set is a human donor who donated a stem cell graft to a child with acute myeloid leukemia.

Only a few counts were recorded for this clonotype. J is TRBJ1-5 and V is TRBV20-1; 7 nucleotides line up with TRBD1. This CDR3 is built from 14 residues. V lost 3 bases, J lost 6 bases, and 8 bases stayed unmatched. From germline, CDR1 is DFQATT and CDR2 SNEGSKA (reference sequence). The CDR3 nucleotides read TGCAGTGCTAGGCGAGGGGGCCAAAGTCAGCCCCAGCATTTT. As protein: CSARRGGQSQPQHF.

There are many counts of this clonotype. The CDR3 loop reads CASEEGVGTEAFF. The CDR3 DNA reads TGCGCCAGCGAGGAAGGGGTTGGGACTGAAGCTTTCTTT. V and J are TRBV5-1 and TRBJ1-1; tentative D call: TRBD1 (5 bases). CDR1 and CDR2 (germline): SGHRS, YFSETQ. The length of the CDR3 is 13 residues. The V end was cut by 7 bases, the J end by 5 bases, with 15 bases between.

This clonotype was seen many times. The CDR3 loop is CSARGQGLRVSGYTF. The DNA for the CDR3 is TGCAGTGCTCGAGGACAGGGGTTGCGCGTGAGTGGCTACACCTTC. The chain has TRBV20-1 and TRBJ1-2; 9 nucleotides align to TRBD1. With V trimmed by 5 bases and J by 7 bases, 14 bases remained unmatched. Germline CDR1 reads DFQATT; CDR2 reads SNEGSKA (reference sequence). The CDR3 runs 15 residues.

For this clonotype: The CDR3 carries no conserved terminal phenylalanine or tryptophan, so it likely arises from a read error. This chain uses TRBV4-3 with TRBJ2-5; perhaps TRBD2 as D (5 bases). The CDR3 contains 15 residues. V dropped 1 base and J dropped 5 bases, with 14 bases sitting between them. Per germline, CDR1 LGHNA and CDR2 YSLEER. The DNA of the CDR3 is TGCGCCAGCAGCCAAGCGGTGGGAGCCTCGGAGACCCAGTACTAC. This encodes CASSQAVGASETQYY.

This clonotype was recorded at least ten times. CDR3 loop: CSVDRDSPYNEQFF. The DNA for the CDR3 is TGCAGCGTTGATCGGGACAGTCCCTACAATGAGCAGTTCTTC. This chain connects TRBV29-1 to TRBJ2-1, with 7 nucleotides matching TRBD1. The CDR3 length is 14 residues. With 3 bases clipped from V and 2 bases from J, the junction kept 4 bases outside the gene matches. CDR1 and CDR2 (germline): SQVTM, ANQGSEA.

This clonotype came up many times. This sequence joins TRBV6-4 and TRBJ2-1; TRBD1 matches 11 bases. With 2 bases clipped from V and 6 bases from J, the junction kept 0 bases outside the gene matches. The germline V gene has CDR1 MRHNA and CDR2 SNTAGT. This CDR3 is 14 amino acids long. The CDR3 protein is CASSDGTGGNEQFF. The DNA for the CDR3 is TGTGCCAGCAGTGACGGGACAGGGGGCAATGAGCAGTTCTTC.

This chain connects TRBV20-1 to TRBJ1-2, with D maybe TRBD1 (5 bases). Trimming took 4 bases from V and 7 from J, leaving 13 bases between them. The CDR3 has 12 residues. Germline CDR1 DFQATT, CDR2 SNEGSKA (reference sequence). CDR3 in amino acids: CSATRGGGGYTF. DNA of the CDR3: TGCAGTGCTACCCGGGGCGGAGGTGGCTACACCTTC.

V usage is TRBV4-1 and J usage is TRBJ2-7, with D maybe TRBD1 (6 bases). The CDR3 is 14 residues long. CDR1 and CDR2 (germline): MGHRA, YSYEKL. The V and J ends lost 4 bases and 0 bases respectively, with 10 bases between them. As DNA, the CDR3 is TGCGCCAGCAGCCGGGACACCTTCTCCTACGAGCAGTACGTC. This translates into CASSRDTFSYEQYV.

The table lists this clonotype with many counts. The rearrangement links TRBV7-9 to TRBJ2-1, with D unclear. The CDR3 length is 14 residues. Germline CDR1 SEHNR, CDR2 FQNEAQ (reference sequence). Between the trimmed V and J ends, which lost 3 bases and 3 bases, there was a span of 9 bases. CDR3 in amino acids: CASSFTAVYNEQFF. Here the CDR3 DNA reads TGTGCCAGCAGCTTTACGGCCGTCTACAATGAGCAGTTCTTC.

The gene calls are TRBV3-1 and TRBJ2-5; D gene uncertain. This CDR3 has 11 residues. Between the trimmed V and J ends, which lost 3 bases and 7 bases, there was a span of 6 bases. Germline V gives CDR1 LGHDT, CDR2 YNNKEL (reference sequence). As DNA, the CDR3 is TGTGCCAGCAGCCAGACGGGGACCCAGTACTTC. Its protein product is CASSQTGTQYF.

The rearrangement links TRBV6-2 or TRBV6-3 to TRBJ2-5; tentatively, D is TRBD1 (6 bases). CDR3 length: 13 residues. CDR1 and CDR2 from the germline V gene are MNHEY and SVGEGT. V was clipped by 5 bases and J by 2 bases, with 9 bases between them. In DNA, the CDR3 is TGTGCCAGCAGTCAGGGGTATCAAGAGACCCAGTACTTC. Translation gives CASSQGYQETQYF.

The V gene is TRBV20-1, the J gene TRBJ2-1, with D perhaps TRBD2 (6 bases). Germline V gene sequence: CDR1 DFQATT, CDR2 SNEGSKA (reference sequence). This CDR3 is 13 amino acids long. V lost 3 bases, J lost 5 bases, and 11 bases lay in between. The CDR3 DNA is TGCAGTGCTAGTGCGGGGATAAACAATGAGCAGTTCTTC. Translation gives CSASAGINNEQFF.

This clonotype was counted many times. The chain recombines TRBV6-5 with TRBJ1-5, with D possibly being TRBD1 (6 bases). The CDR3 consists of 14 residues. The germline CDR1 and CDR2 sequences are MNHEY and SVGAGI. V was shortened by 6 bases and J by 5 bases, with 14 bases between the two germline ends. The CDR3, as DNA: TGTGCCAGCAGCCCCGGGGCAGGGGATCAGCCCCAGCATTTT. Encoded protein: CASSPGAGDQPQHF.

The CDR3 nucleotides are TGCGCCAGCACCGATACCGCGAGAGCCACCGGGGAGCTGTTTTTT. Translating it yields CASTDTARATGELFF. The genes are TRBV5-1 and TRBJ2-2; D is undetermined. V shed 6 bases and J shed 4 bases, with 16 bases lying between them. This CDR3 has 15 amino acids. CDR1 is SGHRS and CDR2 is YFSETQ in the germline V gene.

The chain combines TRBV4-3 with TRBJ1-4, with 9 bases lining up with TRBD1. This CDR3 is built from 15 residues. Per germline, CDR1 LGHNA and CDR2 YSLEER. J gave up 5 bases and V 0 bases, and 1 base lay outside the gene matches. The CDR3 region has the DNA TGCGCCAGCAGCCAAGATGGGACAGGGAATGAAAAACTGTTTTTT. Encoded protein: CASSQDGTGNEKLFF.

Many counts were recorded for this clonotype. This rearrangement joins TRBV29-1 to TRBJ1-5; maybe TRBD1 (5 bases). The CDR3 extends over 13 amino acids. The V gene's germline CDR1 is SQVTM and CDR2 ANQGSEA. Between the trimmed V and J ends, which lost 6 bases and 0 bases, there was a span of 9 bases. CDR3 sequence reads: CSVRGSSNQPQHF. The CDR3 coding sequence is TGCAGCGTGAGGGGTTCTAGCAATCAGCCCCAGCATTTT. Supplemented by reference TRBV29-1 and TRBJ1-5, the full variable domain reads SAVISQKPSRDICQRGTSLTIQCQVDSQVTMMFWYRQQPGQSLTLIATANQGSEATYESGFVIDKFPISRPNLTFSTLTVSNMSPEDSSIYLCSVRGSSNQPQHFGDGTRLSIL.

This clonotype showed up many times. The V gene is TRBV20-1, the J gene TRBJ1-5; D gene uncertain. The V gene lost 2 bases and the J gene lost 4 bases, with 12 bases spanning the gap. In germline, CDR1 is DFQATT, CDR2 SNEGSKA (reference sequence). This CDR3 is built from 14 residues. The CDR3 is CSARSGRLNQPQHF. The CDR3 region has the DNA TGCAGTGCTAGATCCGGACGGCTGAATCAGCCCCAGCATTTT.

The chain employs TRBV5-4 and TRBJ2-3, with unresolved D. The length of the CDR3 is 15 residues. CDR1 is SGHNT and CDR2 is YYREEE in the germline V gene (reference sequence). Trimming left V 1 base short and J 2 bases short, with 11 bases between. The CDR3 spells CASSLFRALTDTQYF. DNA of the CDR3: TGTGCCAGCAGCTTGTTTAGGGCCCTCACAGATACGCAGTATTTT.

This clonotype was detected a few times. The J gene is TRBJ2-7, the V gene TRBV5-1, with 11 bases matching TRBD1. J was trimmed by 4 bases and V by 4 bases; bases with no gene match: 10. This CDR3 has 16 residues. CDR1 is SGHRS, CDR2 YFSETQ, per germline. The CDR3 DNA follows: TGCGCCAGCAGCCCAGCGCTCGGGACAGGGGGATACGAGCAGTACTTC. As protein: CASSPALGTGGYEQYF.

The chain links TRBV7-2 to TRBJ1-4; tentatively, D is TRBD1 (6 bases). The V end was cut by 4 bases, the J end by 6 bases, with 15 bases between. The CDR3 contains 15 residues. Germline CDR1 is SGHTA and CDR2 is FQGNSA. CDR3 sequence reads: CASSSRRGGHEKLFF. In DNA form, the CDR3 reads TGTGCCAGCAGCTCCCGTAGGGGGGGACATGAAAAACTGTTTTTT.

CDR3 residues: CASSSRQGRTFF. CDR3 sequence (DNA): TGTGCCAGCAGCTCTCGACAGGGGAGAACTTTCTTT. The chain employs TRBV7-9 and TRBJ1-1; TRBD1 aligns across 8 bases. The CDR3 is 12 residues long. The V segment lost 4 bases and the J segment 12 bases; nucleotides outside the gene matches: 7. Looked up from germline, CDR1 is SEHNR and CDR2 is FQNEAQ (reference sequence). Looking up the rest from reference TRBV7-9 and TRBJ1-1 gives the full variable domain: DTGVSQNPRHKITKRGQNVTFRCDPISEHNRLYWYRQTLGQGPEFLTYFQNEAQLEKSRLLSDRFSAERPKGSFSTLEIQRTEQGDSAMYLCASSSRQGRTFFGQGTRLTVV.

This clonotype was observed many times. The chain uses TRBV20-1 and TRBJ1-2; possible D gene TRBD1, 5 bases. The CDR3 is 14 amino acids. The V gene's germline CDR1 is DFQATT and CDR2 SNEGSKA (reference sequence). Trimming took 6 bases from V and 8 from J, leaving 22 bases between them. The CDR3 sequence: CSAGGGGAKGGYTF. Written as DNA, the CDR3 is TGCAGTGCCGGGGGTGGAGGGGCCAAAGGAGGCTACACCTTC.

This clonotype was found many times. The V call is TRBV5-5, the J call TRBJ2-3, with D unclear. Germline V lookup: CDR1 SGHKS, CDR2 YYEKEE (reference sequence). The CDR3 contains 14 residues. Trimming took 2 bases from V and 0 from J, leaving 7 bases between them. This chain's CDR3 is CASSFGFSTDTQYF. The DNA for the CDR3 is TGTGCCAGCAGCTTTGGGTTCAGCACAGATACGCAGTATTTT.